Below, 17 T cell receptor beta chains from the same sample are listed, as sequenced in a study of T cell clones after liver transplantation. TCRdb's table, derived via immunoSEQ multiplex PCR, lists solely in-frame clones and lacks some. The sample shows 55,000 to 75,000 clones, approximately 70% of them seen only once. Sequencing used CD4+ T cells from blood, obtained at the roughly 16-month timepoint. The receptor source for this set is a human patient who received a liver transplant. Some T cells here may be from the graft donor.

The chain carries TRBV5-1 and TRBJ2-3, with TRBD2 as a possible D gene (6 bases). This CDR3 is 15 amino acids long. Germline V lookup: CDR1 SGHRS, CDR2 YFSETQ. Trimming took off 1 base at V and 1 base at J, with 10 bases between the two ends. The CDR3 DNA sequence: TGCGCCAGCAGCTTGCTCGGGAGTGGCACAGATACGCAGTATTTT. It specifies CASSLLGSGTDTQYF.

The chain carries TRBV4-2 and TRBJ2-2; the match to TRBD2 covers 8 bases. This CDR3 has 16 amino acids. The germline CDR1 and CDR2 sequences are LGHNA and YNFKEQ. Losses at the gene ends were 4 bases for V and 2 bases for J; bases not matched to a gene: 6. CDR3 loop: CASSLSGTRNTGELFF. The CDR3 DNA is TGTGCCAGCAGCCTTAGCGGGACAAGAAACACCGGGGAGCTGTTTTTT.

In its sample, this clone was seen once. The chain recombines TRBV18 with TRBJ2-5; TRBD2 matches at 13 bases. This CDR3 region has 15 residues. Unmatched junction bases numbered 4, after V lost 6 bases and J lost 3 bases. From germline, CDR1 is KGHSH and CDR2 LQKENI. The CDR3 DNA reads TGTGCCAGCTCGCCCGGGACTAGCGGGAAAGAGACCCAGTACTTC. This sequence encodes CASSPGTSGKETQYF.

A remark on this clone: An end of the junction does not agree with germline; a read error may underlie this. V and J are TRBV4-1 and TRBJ2-3; a possible D gene is TRBD2 (5 bases). The length of the CDR3 is 13 residues. The germline V gene has CDR1 MGHRA and CDR2 YSYEKL. The CDR3 sequence is CASSQDAGLALIF. For the CDR3, the DNA is TGCGCCAGCAGCCAAGACGCGGGCCTCGCTCTCATTTTT.

This clone has just a few counts. The V and J genes are TRBV28 and TRBJ1-6; D may be TRBD1 (5 bases). This CDR3 comprises 14 residues. V gave up 6 bases and J gave up 7 bases, with 13 bases separating them. Germline V gives CDR1 MDHEN, CDR2 SYDVKM. The CDR3 loop reads CASRDTVVNSPLHF. The CDR3 nucleotides are TGTGCCAGCAGGGACACCGTTGTAAATTCACCCCTCCACTTT.

The genes are TRBV5-6 and TRBJ1-6; D gene uncertain. CDR1 SGHDT and CDR2 YYEEEE come from the germline V gene. This CDR3 region has 12 residues. Trimming removed 1 base at V and 8 bases at J, with 4 bases between. CDR3 protein: CASSLWDSPLHF. For the CDR3, the DNA is TGTGCCAGCAGCTTGTGGGATTCACCCCTCCACTTT.

This clone was counted only a few times. The chain is built from TRBV18 and TRBJ2-2; TRBD1 matches at 8 bases. Germline CDR1 is KGHSH and CDR2 is LQKENI. V trimming: 3 bases; J trimming: 5 bases; junction bases outside the gene matches: 2. There are 14 residues in the CDR3. CDR3 loop: CASSPTGETGELFF. CDR3 DNA: TGTGCCAGCTCACCGACAGGGGAGACCGGGGAGCTGTTTTTT.

V and J are TRBV6-4 and TRBJ1-6, with 12 bases fitting TRBD1. Germline values: CDR1 MRHNA, CDR2 SNTAGT. There are 14 residues in the CDR3. Germline trimming cut 3 bases from V and 10 bases from J; bases unmatched to any gene: 1. The CDR3 DNA reads as TGTGCCAGCAGTGAAGGGACAGGGGGCTCACCCCTCCACTTT. Encoded protein: CASSEGTGGSPLHF.

The chain couples TRBV4-3 to TRBJ2-1, with TRBD2 as a possible D gene (6 bases). V dropped 0 bases and J dropped 4 bases, with 10 bases sitting between them. Germline V gene lookup returns CDR1 LGHNA and CDR2 YSLEER. CDR3 length: 15 amino acids. The CDR3 bases are TGCGCCAGCAGCCAAGATTGGGGGGTTTACAATGAGCAGTTCTTC. It translates to CASSQDWGVYNEQFF.

The chain has TRBV6-1 and TRBJ2-3; 7 bases are shared with TRBD2. Looked up from germline, CDR1 is MNHNS and CDR2 is SASEGT. The V and J ends lost 11 bases and 4 bases, in that order; junction bases with no gene match: 6. The CDR3 sequence is 12 residues long. The CDR3 loop is CAAVGGADTQYF. Here the CDR3 DNA reads TGTGCCGCAGTGGGGGGGGCAGATACGCAGTATTTT.

This chain links TRBV11-2 with TRBJ2-5; 11 positions agree with TRBD1. V lost 2 bases and J lost 4; bases outside the gene matches: 6. Germline CDR1 reads SGHAT; CDR2 reads FQNNGV. This CDR3 is 16 amino acids long. DNA for the CDR3: TGTGCCAGCAGCTTAAGGACAGGGGGCTTGGGAGAGACCCAGTACTTC. It specifies CASSLRTGGLGETQYF.

This clone was counted many times. The gene calls are TRBV11-3 and TRBJ2-7; D is uncertain. The CDR3 length is 13 residues. Germline V gives CDR1 SGHNT, CDR2 YENEEA. Trimming shortened V by 5 bases and J by 6 bases, and 14 bases separated the two germline ends. DNA for the CDR3: TGTGCCAGCAGCCAGAGCGCTGTGGGCGAGCAGTACTTC. Translated: CASSQSAVGEQYF.

CDR3 sequence (DNA): TGTGCCAGCAGCTTGGCAGGGGGCTCCTATAATTCACCCCTCCACTTT. Protein product: CASSLAGGSYNSPLHF. The gene calls are TRBV5-4 and TRBJ1-6, with TRBD1 matching over 7 bases. The CDR3 runs to 16 residues. Germline V gives CDR1 SGHNT, CDR2 YYREEE (reference sequence). J lost 0 bases, V lost 0 bases, and 0 bases had no gene match.

In this sample, this clone turned up a few times. This chain connects TRBV2 to TRBJ1-5; D is unresolved. The CDR3 spans 14 residues. The V and J ends lost 6 bases and 2 bases respectively, with 11 bases between them. Germline values: CDR1 SNHLY, CDR2 FYNNEI. The CDR3 sequence is CASRKDWGNQPQHF. The CDR3 DNA is TGTGCCAGCAGGAAGGATTGGGGCAATCAGCCCCAGCATTTT.

This chain uses TRBV28 with TRBJ1-2, with D perhaps matching TRBD1 (5 bases). Trimming shortened V by 1 base and J by 4 bases, and 16 bases separated the two germline ends. The CDR3 loop spans 16 amino acids. Germline loops: CDR1 MDHEN, CDR2 SYDVKM. For the CDR3, the DNA is TGTGCCAGCAGTTTATCCGGGGCTGTAAGTTTCTATGGCTACACCTTC. Its protein product is CASSLSGAVSFYGYTF.

This clone is deemed medium-sized. The chain is built from TRBV5-1 and TRBJ1-2; 10 nucleotides match TRBD1. J was trimmed by 4 bases and V by 4 bases; bases with no gene match: 10. This CDR3 has 16 amino acids. Germline CDR1 reads SGHRS; CDR2 reads YFSETQ. The CDR3 region is CASSPGGTGDPYGYTF. Written as DNA, the CDR3 is TGCGCCAGCAGCCCGGGAGGGACAGGGGATCCCTATGGCTACACCTTC. The variable domain in full, with the rest retrieved from reference TRBV5-1 and TRBJ1-2, is KAGVTQTPRYLIKTRGQQVTLSCSPISGHRSVSWYQQTPGQGLQFLFEYFSETQRNKGNFPGRFSGRQFSNSRSEMNVSTLELGDSALYLCASSPGGTGDPYGYTFGSGTRLTVV.

The chain carries TRBV15 and TRBJ2-3; 7 nucleotides match TRBD2. Germline CDR1 is LNHNV and CDR2 is YYDKDF (reference sequence). V gave up 1 base and J gave up 1 base; unmatched junction bases: 5. This CDR3 is 16 amino acids long. The CDR3 loop reads CATSRALGGGTDTQYF. The CDR3 DNA follows: TGTGCCACCAGCAGAGCGTTGGGGGGGGGCACAGATACGCAGTATTTT.